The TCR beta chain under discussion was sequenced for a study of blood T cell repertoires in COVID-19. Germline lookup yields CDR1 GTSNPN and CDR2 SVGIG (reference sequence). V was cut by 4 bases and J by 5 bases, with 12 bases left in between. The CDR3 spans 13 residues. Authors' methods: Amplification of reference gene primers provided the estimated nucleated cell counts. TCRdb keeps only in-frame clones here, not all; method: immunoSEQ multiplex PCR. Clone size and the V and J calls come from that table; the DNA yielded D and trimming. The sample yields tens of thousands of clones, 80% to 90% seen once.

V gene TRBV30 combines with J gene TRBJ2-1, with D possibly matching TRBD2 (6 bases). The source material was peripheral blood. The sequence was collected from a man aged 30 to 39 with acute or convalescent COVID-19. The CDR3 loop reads CAWIGRGNNEQFF. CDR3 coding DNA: TGTGCCTGGATAGGACGCGGGAACAATGAGCAGTTCTTC.